Below are 17 T cell receptor beta chains sequenced from a single sample in a study of CD8+ T cells in alopecia areata. cDNA prepared by RNA extraction and subsequent reverse transcription served as the template for sequencing. Produced via immunoSEQ multiplex PCR; TCRdb's table is partial and in-frame only. The data hold about 150,000 clones, with roughly 50% observed a single time. The sample was CD4+ T cells sorted from blood, taken at week 0. Every receptor here comes from a human donor with alopecia areata.

The chain uses TRBV29-1 and TRBJ1-5, with 8 bases identical to TRBD1. The CDR3 loop spans 14 amino acids. The germline CDR1 and CDR2 sequences are SQVTM and ANQGSEA. Trimming took 8 bases from V and 1 from J; bases not matched to a gene: 7. CDR3 region: CSIRTGTSNQPQHF. CDR3 DNA sequence: TGCAGCATCCGGACAGGGACGAGCAATCAGCCCCAGCATTTT.

In this sample, this clone turned up a few times. The rearrangement joins TRBV5-1 to TRBJ2-7; 12 bases align to TRBD2. V gave up 3 bases and J gave up 6 bases; unmatched junction bases: 4. The CDR3 is 14 residues long. Germline assignment: CDR1 SGHRS and CDR2 YFSETQ. This CDR3 is CASSSSGGAGEQYF. CDR3 sequence (DNA): TGCGCCAGCAGCTCTAGCGGGGGGGCCGGCGAGCAGTACTTC.

The V gene is TRBV7-2, the J gene TRBJ2-3; D uncertain. V shed 5 bases and J shed 3 bases, with 6 bases lying between them. Germline CDR1 is SGHTA and CDR2 is FQGNSA. The CDR3 consists of 12 residues. CDR3 DNA: TGTGCCAGCAGCGCTGTTACAGATACGCAGTATTTT. Translation: CASSAVTDTQYF.

This clone has a single count. V is TRBV5-1 and J is TRBJ1-2; 9 bases map to TRBD1. CDR3 size: 13 residues. Germline CDR1 SGHRS, CDR2 YFSETQ. V was pared by 4 bases and J by 13 bases, with 11 bases of the junction left unmatched. CDR3 nucleotides: TGCGCCAGCAGCCCGGAAACCGGGACAGGGTTCACCTTC. Amino acid sequence: CASSPETGTGFTF.

The rearrangement joins TRBV13 to TRBJ1-1; D unresolved. Trimming took off 3 bases at V and 11 bases at J, with 19 bases between the two ends. Germline V gives CDR1 PRHDT, CDR2 FYEKMQ (reference sequence). There are 14 residues in the CDR3. The CDR3 DNA reads as TGTGCCAGCAGCTTCGACCGCCCCAGCGGCAAGGCTTTCTTT. Translation: CASSFDRPSGKAFF. Based on the CDR3 plus reference TRBV13 and TRBJ1-1, the full variable domain is AAGVIQSPRHLIKEKRETATLKCYPIPRHDTVYWYQQGPGQDPQFLISFYEKMQSDKGSIPDRFSAQQFSDYHSELNMSSLELGDSALYFCASSFDRPSGKAFFGQGTRLTVV.

Details on this clone: A read error may account for a junction end that differs from germline. V and J are TRBV7-2 and TRBJ2-4; tentative D call: TRBD2 (5 bases). The germline V gene encodes CDR1 SGHTA and CDR2 FQGNSA. The CDR3 sequence is 13 residues long. This chain's CDR3 is CASSLALTNIQYF. Written as DNA, the CDR3 is TGTGCCAGCAGCCTAGCCCTAACAAACATTCAGTACTTC.

In DNA form, the CDR3 reads TGTGCCAGCTCACCATCTTATTCTACGGCGATGGGTGAGACCCAGTACTTC. It is translated as CASSPSYSTAMGETQYF. The chain combines TRBV18 with TRBJ2-5; D remains unclear. The germline V gene has CDR1 KGHSH and CDR2 LQKENI. The CDR3 runs to 17 residues. Trimming removed 2 bases from V and 5 bases from J, with 21 bases in between.

This clone was counted only a few times. The chain recombines TRBV5-1 with TRBJ2-4; 8 nucleotides align to TRBD1. There are 15 residues in the CDR3. From germline, CDR1 is SGHRS and CDR2 YFSETQ. J lost 0 bases, V lost 4 bases, and 3 bases had no gene match. The CDR3 protein is CASSPGQGAKNIQYF. In DNA form, the CDR3 reads TGCGCCAGCAGCCCTGGACAGGGAGCCAAAAACATTCAGTACTTC. Full variable domain (rest looked up from reference TRBV5-1 and TRBJ2-4): KAGVTQTPRYLIKTRGQQVTLSCSPISGHRSVSWYQQTPGQGLQFLFEYFSETQRNKGNFPGRFSGRQFSNSRSEMNVSTLELGDSALYLCASSPGQGAKNIQYFGAGTRLSVL.

This sequence joins TRBV27 and TRBJ2-3, with D perhaps TRBD1 (6 bases). The V gene's germline CDR1 is MNHEY and CDR2 SMNVEV (reference sequence). Trimming pared 4 bases from V and 2 bases from J, leaving 16 bases between. This CDR3 spans 16 amino acids. This CDR3 reads CASSSKRTVITDTQYF. In nucleotides, the CDR3 is TGTGCCAGCAGTTCAAAAAGGACAGTAATCACAGATACGCAGTATTTT.

This chain links TRBV5-6 with TRBJ1-1, with D unclear. The germline CDR1 and CDR2 sequences are SGHDT and YYEEEE. CDR3 length equals 15 residues. V was pared by 0 bases and J by 4 bases, with 13 bases between. The CDR3 coding sequence is TGTGCCAGCAGCTTGGCGGTAGGGCGGAGCACTGAAGCTTTCTTT. Its translation is CASSLAVGRSTEAFF.

This clone was detected a few times. The CDR3 protein is CAAAVAGNTIYF. The CDR3 DNA follows: TGTGCCGCCGCGGTGGCCGGGAACACCATATATTTT. The chain couples TRBV30 to TRBJ1-3; D gene ambiguous. The CDR3 has 12 residues. Between the trimmed V and J ends, which lost 8 bases and 7 bases, there was a span of 15 bases. Germline CDR1 is GTSNPN and CDR2 is SVGIG (reference sequence).

A few counts support this clone. The rearrangement uses TRBV30 and TRBJ2-7, with a weak D call TRBD2 (6 bases). Germline-derived CDR1 and CDR2 are GTSNPN and SVGIG (reference sequence). The CDR3 has 12 amino acids. V was trimmed by 2 bases and J by 1 base, leaving 6 bases between them. CDR3 residues: CAWSRESYEQYF. The CDR3, as DNA: TGTGCCTGGAGTCGGGAGTCCTACGAGCAGTACTTC.

As concerns this clone: Other DNA sequences from this sample encode an identical CDR3 as well. The genes are TRBV5-1 and TRBJ2-3; D gene ambiguous. The CDR3 covers 14 residues. V lost 0 bases to trimming and J lost 0 bases, with 5 bases between them. Germline loops: CDR1 SGHRS, CDR2 YFSETQ. The CDR3 nucleotides are TGCGCCAGCAGCTTGGCCGGCAGCACAGATACGCAGTATTTT. Its translation: CASSLAGSTDTQYF.

The chain recombines TRBV4-3 with TRBJ1-1, with unresolved D. V was shortened by 0 bases and J by 5 bases, with 7 bases between the two germline ends. Germline CDR1 is LGHNA and CDR2 is YSLEER. The CDR3 loop spans 13 amino acids. CDR3 sequence (DNA): TGCGCCAGCAGCCAAGACTTAATGACTGAAGCTTTCTTT. Amino acids: CASSQDLMTEAFF.

This clone came up a few times. The rearrangement joins TRBV29-1 to TRBJ2-3, with D unresolved. From germline, CDR1 is SQVTM and CDR2 ANQGSEA. V was pared by 4 bases and J by 4 bases, with 9 bases between. This CDR3 spans 12 amino acids. Written as DNA, the CDR3 is TGCAGCGTTGTAGGCTGGGCAGATACGCAGTATTTT. The encoded protein is CSVVGWADTQYF.

This clone showed up just a few times. The chain is built from TRBV4-1 and TRBJ1-1; D remains ambiguous. Trimming removed 6 bases from V and 6 bases from J, with 26 bases in between. The length of the CDR3 is 17 residues. Per the germline V gene, CDR1 is MGHRA and CDR2 is YSYEKL. The DNA for the CDR3 is TGCGCCAGCAGACGCATAAATTTGATCGAGATTGACGCTGAAGCTTTCTTT. Protein sequence: CASRRINLIEIDAEAFF.

The V and J genes are TRBV7-3 and TRBJ2-5, with D perhaps TRBD1 (5 bases). Deletions cut 2 bases from V and 1 base from J, with 11 bases between. CDR1 SGHTA and CDR2 FQGTGA come from the germline V gene. This CDR3 spans 15 amino acids. The CDR3 nucleotides are TGTGCCAGCAGCTTAGCGAGGACAACCCAAGAGACCCAGTACTTC. This translates into CASSLARTTQETQYF.